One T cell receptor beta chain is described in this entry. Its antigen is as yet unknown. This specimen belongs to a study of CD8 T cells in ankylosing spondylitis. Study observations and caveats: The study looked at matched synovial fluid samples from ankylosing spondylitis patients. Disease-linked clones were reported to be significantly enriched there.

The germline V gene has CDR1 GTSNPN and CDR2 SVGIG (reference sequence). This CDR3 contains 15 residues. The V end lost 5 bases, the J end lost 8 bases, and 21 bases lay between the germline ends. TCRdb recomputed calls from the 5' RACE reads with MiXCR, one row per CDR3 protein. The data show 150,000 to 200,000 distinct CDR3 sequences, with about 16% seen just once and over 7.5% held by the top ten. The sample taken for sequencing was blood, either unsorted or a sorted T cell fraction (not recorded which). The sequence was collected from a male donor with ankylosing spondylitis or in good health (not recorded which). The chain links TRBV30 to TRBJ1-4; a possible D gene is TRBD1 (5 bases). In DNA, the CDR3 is TGTGCCTGGGCCCTCCCAGGGTTCGCGGACGAAAAACTGTTTTTT. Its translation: CAWALPGFADEKLFF.